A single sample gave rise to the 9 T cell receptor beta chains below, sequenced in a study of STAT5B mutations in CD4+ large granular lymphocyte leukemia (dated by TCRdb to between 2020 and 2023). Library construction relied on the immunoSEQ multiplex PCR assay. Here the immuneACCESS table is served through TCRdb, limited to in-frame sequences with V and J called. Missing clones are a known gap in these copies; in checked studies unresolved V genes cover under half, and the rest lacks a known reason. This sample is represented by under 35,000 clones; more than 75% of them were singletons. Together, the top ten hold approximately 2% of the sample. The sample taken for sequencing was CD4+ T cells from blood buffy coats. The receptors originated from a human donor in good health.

For the CDR3, the DNA is TGTGCCAGCAGCTTTCAAGCGGCCCCTAGCACAGATACGCAGTATTTT. This encodes CASSFQAAPSTDTQYF. The chain carries TRBV7-2 and TRBJ2-3; maybe TRBD2 (5 bases). The V and J ends lost 3 bases and 0 bases respectively, with 13 bases between them. The germline CDR1 and CDR2 sequences are SGHTA and FQGNSA. The CDR3 spans 16 residues.

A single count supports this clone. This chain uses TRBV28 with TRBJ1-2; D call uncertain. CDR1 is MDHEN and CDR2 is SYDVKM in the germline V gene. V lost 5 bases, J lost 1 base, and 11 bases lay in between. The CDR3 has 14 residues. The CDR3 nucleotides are TGTGCCAGCAGTGAGGGCAGTTTTAACTATGGCTACACCTTC. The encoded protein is CASSEGSFNYGYTF.

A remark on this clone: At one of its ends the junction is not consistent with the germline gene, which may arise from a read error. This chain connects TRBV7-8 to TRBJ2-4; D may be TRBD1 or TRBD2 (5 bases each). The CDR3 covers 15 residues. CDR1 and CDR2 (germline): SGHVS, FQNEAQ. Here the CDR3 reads CASSLAGGAKNIQYF. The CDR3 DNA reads TGTGCCAGCAGCCTAGCTGGGGGAGCCAAAAACATTCAGTACTTC. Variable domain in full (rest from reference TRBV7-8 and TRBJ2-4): GAGVSQSPRYKVAKRGQDVALRCDPISGHVSLFWYQQALGQGPEFLTYFQNEAQLDKSGLPSDRFFAERPEGSVSTLKIQRTQQEDSAVYLCASSLAGGAKNIQYFGAGTRLSVL.

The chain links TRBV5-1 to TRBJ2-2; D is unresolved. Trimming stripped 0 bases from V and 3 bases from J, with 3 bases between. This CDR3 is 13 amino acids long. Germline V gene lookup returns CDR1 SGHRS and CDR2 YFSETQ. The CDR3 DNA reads TGCGCCAGCAGCTTGGATGACACCGGGGAGCTGTTTTTT. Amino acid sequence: CASSLDDTGELFF. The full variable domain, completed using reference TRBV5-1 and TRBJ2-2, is KAGVTQTPRYLIKTRGQQVTLSCSPISGHRSVSWYQQTPGQGLQFLFEYFSETQRNKGNFPGRFSGRQFSNSRSEMNVSTLELGDSALYLCASSLDDTGELFFGEGSRLTVL.

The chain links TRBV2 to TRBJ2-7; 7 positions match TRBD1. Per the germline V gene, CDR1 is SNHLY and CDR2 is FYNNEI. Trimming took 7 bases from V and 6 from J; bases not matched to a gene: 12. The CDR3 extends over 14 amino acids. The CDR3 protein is CASTGDRVGSEQYF. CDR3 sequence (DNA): TGTGCCAGCACCGGCGACAGGGTGGGGTCCGAGCAGTACTTC.

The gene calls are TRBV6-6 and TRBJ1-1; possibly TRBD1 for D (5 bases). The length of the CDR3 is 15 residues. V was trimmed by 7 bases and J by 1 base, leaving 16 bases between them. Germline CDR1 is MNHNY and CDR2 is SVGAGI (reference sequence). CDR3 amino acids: CASKRPGTENTEAFF. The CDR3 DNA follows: TGTGCCAGCAAGAGACCCGGGACGGAGAACACTGAAGCTTTCTTT.

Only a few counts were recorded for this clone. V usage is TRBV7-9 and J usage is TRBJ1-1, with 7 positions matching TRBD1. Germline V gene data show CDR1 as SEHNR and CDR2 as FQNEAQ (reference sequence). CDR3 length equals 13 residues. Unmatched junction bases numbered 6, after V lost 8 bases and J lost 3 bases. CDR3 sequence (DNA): TGTGCCAGCGGTCAGGGGGATTACACTGAAGCTTTCTTT. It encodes CASGQGDYTEAFF.

The CDR3 region is CASSQDSGGTQYF. The CDR3 DNA sequence: TGCGCCAGCAGCCAGGACAGCGGGGGGACCCAGTACTTC. This chain connects TRBV4-3 to TRBJ2-5; 8 bases line up with TRBD2. V trimming: 3 bases; J trimming: 7 bases; junction bases outside the gene matches: 4. There are 13 residues in the CDR3. Germline CDR1 is LGHNA and CDR2 is YSLEER.

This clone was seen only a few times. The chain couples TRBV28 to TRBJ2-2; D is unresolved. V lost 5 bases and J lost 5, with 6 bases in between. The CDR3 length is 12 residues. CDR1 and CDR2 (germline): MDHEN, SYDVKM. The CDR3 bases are TGTGCCAGCAGTCCAGTAACCGGGGAGCTGTTTTTT. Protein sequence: CASSPVTGELFF.